This T cell receptor beta chain was captured by sequencing in a study of cytotoxic CD8 clonotypes in ibrutinib-treated CLL. V was pared by 8 bases and J by 5 bases, with 10 bases between. Germline CDR1 is SGHAT and CDR2 is FQDESV (reference sequence). The CDR3 runs 12 residues. The intended depth for sequencing was 1 in 200,000 to 1 in 1 million T cells. Clones were sequenced by immunoSEQ multiplex PCR, and TCRdb holds only the in-frame ones, with some missing. Of 52,000 or so clones listed, approximately 87% are singletons. The chain combines TRBV11-1 with TRBJ2-1; no firm D call. The source was PBMCs, collected after 24 months of ibrutinib treatment. The clonotype comes from a human donor with chronic lymphocytic leukemia. This chain's CDR3 is CASGGIDNEQFF. In nucleotides, the CDR3 is TGTGCCAGCGGTGGAATCGACAATGAGCAGTTCTTC.